This T cell receptor beta chain was sequenced in a study of response to subunit inactivated influenza vaccine. The table lists this clonotype with many counts. Its antigen is not identified. CDR1 DFQATT and CDR2 SNEGSKA come from the germline V gene (reference sequence). The CDR3 spans 12 residues. Trimming left V 3 bases short and J 4 bases short, with 9 bases between. General observations from the study: That few new T cells are recruited by each seasonal influenza vaccination was the authors' suggestion.

Each CDR3 protein gets one entry after TCRdb re-called the RT-PCR reads with MiXCR. The sample carries 650,000 to 800,000 distinct CDR3 sequences, around a sixth recorded once. This receptor was taken from a man aged 50-60 years who received an inactivated influenza vaccine. This chain joins TRBV20-1 and TRBJ1-2; D ambiguous. This specimen consisted of PBMCs from blood, obtained 5 days after vaccination. The DNA for the CDR3 is TGCAGTGCTAGGGGCGGACGCTATGGCTACACCTTC. This codes for CSARGGRYGYTF.